This T cell receptor (beta chain) was documented in a study of T cell responses to AZD1222 COVID-19 vaccine. Germline V gene sequence: CDR1 SGDLS, CDR2 YYNGEE. V was pared by 1 base and J by 6 bases, with 11 bases between. This CDR3 spans 14 amino acids. TCRdb's copy holds only in-frame clones and misses some; the assay was immunoSEQ multiplex PCR. The data show over 85,000 clones, with about 88% seen just once and 4% to 6% held by the top ten. The input for sequencing was peripheral blood, taken on day 0 of AZD1222 vaccination. This clonotype was obtained from an adult in good health. The chain couples TRBV9 to TRBJ1-5; TRBD1 is a possible D gene (5 bases). DNA for the CDR3: TGTGCCAGCAGCGTATCGGGGGTACCTCAGCCCCAGCATTTT. It is translated as CASSVSGVPQPQHF. The full variable domain, rest sourced from reference TRBV9 and TRBJ1-5, is DSGVTQTPKHLITATGQRVTLRCSPRSGDLSVYWYQQSLDQGLQFLIQYYNGEERAKGNILERFSAQQFPDLHSELNLSSLELGDSALYFCASSVSGVPQPQHFGDGTRLSIL.